This T cell receptor (beta chain) was recorded in a study of spatial heterogeneity in lung cancer. Study-level information: A consistent excess of beta-chain over alpha-chain sequences was detected. Notes on the study in general: Detection of ubiquitous tumor TCRs in blood was higher at resection than follow-up.

Germline V gives CDR1 MNHEY, CDR2 SMNVEV (reference sequence). The CDR3 sequence is 13 residues long. The V and J ends lost 4 bases and 2 bases respectively, with 9 bases between them. Time point denoted: sample taken at primary tumor resection. The authors sequenced whole RNA from tumor, nontumor lung or frozen PBMC without sorting. TCRdb analysed the 5' RACE reads with MiXCR anew, one entry per CDR3 protein. The sample carries tens of thousands of distinct CDR3 sequences, around 9% recorded once. The table lists this clonotype with a few counts. The antigen is undetermined. The specimen comprised PBMCs, sampled at surgery. The rearrangement joins TRBV27 to TRBJ2-7; D is perhaps TRBD1 or TRBD2 (5 bases each). The origin of this receptor is a male donor with early-stage non-small cell lung cancer. DNA of the CDR3: TGTGCCAGCAGTTACCGGGGCCCCTACGAGCAGTACTTC. It codes for CASSYRGPYEQYF.